Below are 12 T cell receptor beta chains sequenced from a single sample in a study of shared clonotypes between healthy human individuals. The method was immunoSEQ multiplex PCR; TCRdb's version includes in-frame clones alone and lacks a portion of them. The data show hundreds of thousands of clones, approximately 74% seen once. What was sequenced was memory CD4+ T cells sorted from blood. Subset described: CD45RA-negative fraction. These receptors originate from a woman in her twenties or thirties in good health.

This clone was observed a handful of times. V and J are TRBV27 and TRBJ2-1; a weak D match, TRBD2 (5 bases). V shed 0 bases and J shed 4 bases, with 10 bases lying between them. CDR1 is MNHEY and CDR2 is SMNVEV in the germline V gene (reference sequence). The CDR3 spans 15 residues. In nucleotides, the CDR3 is TGTGCCAGCAGTTTATCGATGGAGGTTTACAATGAGCAGTTCTTC. This gives the protein CASSLSMEVYNEQFF.

As for this clone: Distinct nucleotide sequences in the sample also encode this CDR3. The genes are TRBV18 and TRBJ1-2, with a possible D match to TRBD1 (5 bases). Trimming cost V 3 bases and J 3 bases, with 8 bases left between them. Germline-derived CDR1 and CDR2 are KGHSH and LQKENI. The CDR3 is made up of 13 amino acids. CDR3 region: CASSPGTDYGYTF. The CDR3 nucleotides are TGTGCCAGCTCACCCGGGACGGACTATGGCTACACCTTC.

The chain joins TRBV5-4 to TRBJ2-7; 10 bases align to TRBD1. The CDR3 is 16 amino acids. V lost 0 bases and J lost 3; bases outside the gene matches: 6. Germline V gene data show CDR1 as SGHNT and CDR2 as YYREEE (reference sequence). For the CDR3, the DNA is TGTGCCAGCAGCTTGGGTGGGACAGGGGCTTACTACGAGCAGTACTTC. This encodes CASSLGGTGAYYEQYF.

V gene TRBV6-5 combines with J gene TRBJ1-2; the D gene is possibly TRBD1 (5 bases). This CDR3 region has 12 residues. V gave up 6 bases and J gave up 4 bases, with 9 bases separating them. Looked up from germline, CDR1 is MNHEY and CDR2 is SVGAGI. The CDR3 loop reads CASRTALYGYTF. The CDR3 DNA is TGTGCCAGCAGGACAGCGCTCTATGGCTACACCTTC.

This clone was counted many times. The chain links TRBV29-1 to TRBJ2-1, with TRBD1 as a possible D gene (6 bases). The CDR3 runs 13 residues. CDR1 and CDR2 from the germline V gene are SQVTM and ANQGSEA. V gave up 3 bases and J gave up 6 bases, with 12 bases separating them. CDR3 sequence reads: CSVDPQGTNEQFF. CDR3 nucleotide sequence: TGCAGCGTTGACCCACAGGGTACCAATGAGCAGTTCTTC.

This clone is a singleton in its sample. The rearrangement joins TRBV7-9 to TRBJ2-2; TRBD2 is a possible D gene (5 bases). The length of the CDR3 is 15 residues. Germline CDR1 reads SEHNR; CDR2 reads FQNEAQ (reference sequence). Trimming removed 2 bases at V and 0 bases at J, with 7 bases between. The CDR3 DNA reads TGTGCCAGCAGCTTAATTAGCGCGAACACCGGGGAGCTGTTTTTT. Translating it yields CASSLISANTGELFF.

The V and J genes are TRBV5-4 and TRBJ1-4; D is possibly TRBD1 (5 bases). CDR1 SGHNT and CDR2 YYREEE come from the germline V gene (reference sequence). CDR3 length: 13 residues. V gave up 1 base and J gave up 8 bases, with 9 bases separating them. CDR3 nucleotide sequence: TGTGCCAGCAGCTTGCGGGCAGGGGAAAAACTGTTTTTT. Its translation is CASSLRAGEKLFF.

The CDR3 DNA sequence: TGTGCCAGCAGCTTAGGAGTTTCCGCGAACACCGGGGAGCTGTTTTTT. This sequence encodes CASSLGVSANTGELFF. The genes are TRBV7-9 and TRBJ2-2; D remains ambiguous. V was clipped by 1 base and J by 0 bases, with 9 bases between them. The CDR3 sequence is 16 residues long. CDR1 and CDR2 (germline): SEHNR, FQNEAQ (reference sequence).

The chain combines TRBV29-1 with TRBJ2-3; 10 nucleotides line up with TRBD1. The V gene end was trimmed by 3 bases and the J gene end by 7 bases; junction bases not matched to a gene: 10. Germline CDR1 is SQVTM and CDR2 is ANQGSEA. This CDR3 region has 15 residues. The CDR3 is CSVEKGQGVLYTQYF. The CDR3 coding sequence is TGCAGCGTTGAGAAAGGACAGGGGGTGTTATATACGCAGTATTTT.

This clone was detected only a few times. The chain couples TRBV5-1 to TRBJ1-2, with a weak D call TRBD1 (5 bases). The CDR3 is 13 residues long. Trimming removed 6 bases from V and 3 bases from J, with 12 bases in between. Germline CDR1 reads SGHRS; CDR2 reads YFSETQ. The CDR3 is CASTRGWDYGYTF. CDR3 nucleotide sequence: TGCGCCAGCACCCGGGGCTGGGACTATGGCTACACCTTC. The full variable domain, its missing parts supplied by reference TRBV5-1 and TRBJ1-2, is KAGVTQTPRYLIKTRGQQVTLSCSPISGHRSVSWYQQTPGQGLQFLFEYFSETQRNKGNFPGRFSGRQFSNSRSEMNVSTLELGDSALYLCASTRGWDYGYTFGSGTRLTVV.

This chain joins TRBV11-3 and TRBJ2-3; 8 nucleotides line up with TRBD2. The CDR3 consists of 14 residues. Trimming cost V 5 bases and J 5 bases; bases outside gene matches: 6. Germline V gene sequence: CDR1 SGHNT, CDR2 YENEEA. Here the CDR3 reads CASSGALAGDTQYF. In nucleotides, the CDR3 is TGTGCCAGCAGCGGGGCCCTAGCGGGAGATACGCAGTATTTT.

V and J are TRBV25-1 and TRBJ1-1; the D gene is possibly TRBD1 (6 bases). The V and J ends lost 1 base and 6 bases respectively, with 12 bases between them. The V gene's germline CDR1 is MGHDK and CDR2 SYGVNS. The CDR3 loop spans 14 amino acids. DNA for the CDR3: TGTGCCAGCAGTGAATTGGGGGGGCTCGCTGAAGCTTTCTTT. Protein product: CASSELGGLAEAFF.